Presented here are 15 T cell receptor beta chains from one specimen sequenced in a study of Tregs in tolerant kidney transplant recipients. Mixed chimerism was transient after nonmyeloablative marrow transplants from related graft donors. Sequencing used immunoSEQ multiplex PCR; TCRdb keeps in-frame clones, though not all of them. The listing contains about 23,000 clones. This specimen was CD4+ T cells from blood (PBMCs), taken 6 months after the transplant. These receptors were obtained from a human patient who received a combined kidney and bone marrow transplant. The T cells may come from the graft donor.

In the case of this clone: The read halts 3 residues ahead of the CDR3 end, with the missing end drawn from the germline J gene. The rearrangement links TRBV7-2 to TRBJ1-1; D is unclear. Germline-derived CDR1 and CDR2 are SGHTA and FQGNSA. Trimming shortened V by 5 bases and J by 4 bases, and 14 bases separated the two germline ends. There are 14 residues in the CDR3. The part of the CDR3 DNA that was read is TGTGCCAGCAGCGTCAGGTACGTGGGCACTGAA. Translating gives CASSVRYVGTE. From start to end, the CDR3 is CASSVRYVGTEAFF.

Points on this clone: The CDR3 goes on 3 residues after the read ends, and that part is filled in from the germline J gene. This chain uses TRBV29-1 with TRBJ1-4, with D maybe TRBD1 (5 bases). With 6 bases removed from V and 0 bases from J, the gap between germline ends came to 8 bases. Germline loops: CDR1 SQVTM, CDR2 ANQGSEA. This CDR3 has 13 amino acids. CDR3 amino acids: CSVETATNEKLFF. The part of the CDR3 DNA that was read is TGCAGCGTAGAGACAGCAACTAATGAAAAA.

The CDR3 reads CASSVGLAPYEQYF. The sequenced CDR3 bases are TGTGCCAGCAGCGTAGGATTAGCCCCCTACGAG. The chain has TRBV9 and TRBJ2-7; D remains unclear. The read ends 3 residues early relative to the CDR3; the germline J gene fills the gap. This CDR3 comprises 14 residues. V gave up 0 bases and J gave up 2 bases, with 9 bases separating them. Germline CDR1 and CDR2: SGDLS and YYNGEE.

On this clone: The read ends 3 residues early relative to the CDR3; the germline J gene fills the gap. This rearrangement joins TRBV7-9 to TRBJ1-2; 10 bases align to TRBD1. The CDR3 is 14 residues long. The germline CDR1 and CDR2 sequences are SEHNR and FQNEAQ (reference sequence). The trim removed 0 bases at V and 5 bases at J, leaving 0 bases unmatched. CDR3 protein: CASSLAGQGYGYTF. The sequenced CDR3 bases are TGTGCCAGCAGCTTAGCGGGACAGGGGTATGGC.

CDR3 in amino acids: CASSSSGVGKLFF. The CDR3 bases that were read are TGCGCCAGCAGCTCATCGGGGGTGGGGAAA. The rearrangement links TRBV5-1 to TRBJ1-4, with a possible D match to TRBD1 (5 bases). With the read ending 3 residues before the CDR3 end, the germline J gene is used to fill in that end. CDR3 length equals 13 residues. Germline values: CDR1 SGHRS, CDR2 YFSETQ. The whole variable domain, filled in from reference TRBV5-1 and TRBJ1-4, reads KAGVTQTPRYLIKTRGQQVTLSCSPISGHRSVSWYQQTPGQGLQFLFEYFSETQRNKGNFPGRFSGRQFSNSRSEMNVSTLELGDSALYLCASSSSGVGKLFFGSGTQLSVL.

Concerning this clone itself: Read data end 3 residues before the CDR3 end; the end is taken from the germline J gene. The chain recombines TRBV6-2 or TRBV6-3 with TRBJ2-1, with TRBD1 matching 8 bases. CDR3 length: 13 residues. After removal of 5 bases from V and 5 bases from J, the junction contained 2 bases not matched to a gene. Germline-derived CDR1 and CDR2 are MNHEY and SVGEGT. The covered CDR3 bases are TGTGCCAGCAGTCACAGGGGGAACAATGAG. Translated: CASSHRGNNE. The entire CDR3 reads CASSHRGNNEQFF.

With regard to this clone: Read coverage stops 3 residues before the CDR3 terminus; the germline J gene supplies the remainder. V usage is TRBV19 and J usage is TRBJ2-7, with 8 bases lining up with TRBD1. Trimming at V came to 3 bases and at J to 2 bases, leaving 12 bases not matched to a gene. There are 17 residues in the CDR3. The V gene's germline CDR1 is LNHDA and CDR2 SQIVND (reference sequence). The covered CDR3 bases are TGTGCCAGTAGTATTGGGGACAGGCGATTGCCCCCCTACGAG. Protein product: CASSIGDRRLPPYE. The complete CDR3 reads CASSIGDRRLPPYEQYF. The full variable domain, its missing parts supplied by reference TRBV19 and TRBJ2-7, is DGGITQSPKYLFRKEGQNVTLSCEQNLNHDAMYWYRQDPGQGLRLIYYSQIVNDFQKGDIAEGYSVSREKKESFPLTVTSAQKNPTAFYLCASSIGDRRLPPYEQYFGPGTRLTVT.

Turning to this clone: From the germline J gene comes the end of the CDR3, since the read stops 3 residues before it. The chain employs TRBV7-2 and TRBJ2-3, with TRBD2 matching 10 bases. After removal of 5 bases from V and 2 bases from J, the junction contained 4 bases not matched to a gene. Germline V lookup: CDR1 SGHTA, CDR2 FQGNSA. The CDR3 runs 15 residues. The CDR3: CASSPSGGLTDTQYF. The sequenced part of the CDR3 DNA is TGTGCCAGCAGCCCTAGCGGGGGACTCACAGATACG. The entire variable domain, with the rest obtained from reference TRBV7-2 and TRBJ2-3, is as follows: GAGVSQSPSNKVTEKGKDVELRCDPISGHTALYWYRQSLGQGLEFLIYFQGNSAPDKSGLPSDRFSAERTGGSVSTLTIQRTQQEDSAVYLCASSPSGGLTDTQYFGPGTRLTVL.

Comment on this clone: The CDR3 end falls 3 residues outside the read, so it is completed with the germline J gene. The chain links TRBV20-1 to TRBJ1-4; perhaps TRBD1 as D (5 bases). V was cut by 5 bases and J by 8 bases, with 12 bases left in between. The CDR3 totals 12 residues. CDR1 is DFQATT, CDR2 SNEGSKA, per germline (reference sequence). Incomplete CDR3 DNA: TGCAGTGCTCCAGGCAGGGCGGAAAAA. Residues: CSAPGRAEK. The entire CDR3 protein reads CSAPGRAEKLFF.

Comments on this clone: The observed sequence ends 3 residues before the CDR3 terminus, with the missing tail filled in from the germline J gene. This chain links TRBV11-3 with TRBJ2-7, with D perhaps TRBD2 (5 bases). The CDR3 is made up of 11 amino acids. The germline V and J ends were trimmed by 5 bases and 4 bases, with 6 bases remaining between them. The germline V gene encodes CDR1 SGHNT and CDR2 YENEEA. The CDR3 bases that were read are TGTGCCAGCAGCCGGGGATACGAG. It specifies CASSRGYE. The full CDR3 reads CASSRGYEQYF.

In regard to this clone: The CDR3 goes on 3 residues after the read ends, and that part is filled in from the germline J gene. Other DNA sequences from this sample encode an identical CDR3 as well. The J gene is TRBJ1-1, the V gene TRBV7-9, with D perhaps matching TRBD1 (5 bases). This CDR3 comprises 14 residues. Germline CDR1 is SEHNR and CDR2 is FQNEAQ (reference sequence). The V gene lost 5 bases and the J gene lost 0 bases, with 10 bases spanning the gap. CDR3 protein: CASSLGGVNTEAFF. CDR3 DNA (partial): TGTGCCAGCAGCCTGGGGGGGGTGAACACTGAA.

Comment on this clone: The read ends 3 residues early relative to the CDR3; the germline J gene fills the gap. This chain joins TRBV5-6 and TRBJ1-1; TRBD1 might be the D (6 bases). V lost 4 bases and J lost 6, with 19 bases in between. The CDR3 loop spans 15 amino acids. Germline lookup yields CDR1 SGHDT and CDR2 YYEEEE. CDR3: CASSLRQVFRPEAFF. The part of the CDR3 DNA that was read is TGTGCCAGCAGCCTGCGACAGGTTTTCCGTCCTGAA.

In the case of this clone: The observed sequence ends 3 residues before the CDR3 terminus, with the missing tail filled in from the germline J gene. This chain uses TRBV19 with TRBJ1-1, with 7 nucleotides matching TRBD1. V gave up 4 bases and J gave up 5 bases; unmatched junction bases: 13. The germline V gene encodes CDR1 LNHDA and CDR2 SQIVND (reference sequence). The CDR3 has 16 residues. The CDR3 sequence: CASSNTRLPGGTEAFF. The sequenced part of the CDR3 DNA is TGTGCCAGTAGTAACACCCGCTTACCAGGGGGGACTGAA.

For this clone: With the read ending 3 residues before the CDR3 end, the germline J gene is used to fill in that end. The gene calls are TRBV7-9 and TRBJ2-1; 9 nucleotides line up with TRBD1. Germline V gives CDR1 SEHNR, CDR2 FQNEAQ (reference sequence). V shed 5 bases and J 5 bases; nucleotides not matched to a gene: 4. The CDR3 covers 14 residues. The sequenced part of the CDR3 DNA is TGTGCCAGCAGCCCCCGGACAGGGGACAATGAG. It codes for CASSPRTGDNE. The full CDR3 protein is CASSPRTGDNEQFF.

CDR3 DNA, as far as it was read: TGTGCCAGCAGAAAAACAGGGCTGGCTGGC. It translates to CASRKTGLAG. The CDR3, in full, reads CASRKTGLAGYTF. The chain employs TRBV6-2 or TRBV6-3 and TRBJ1-2; tentatively, D is TRBD1 (6 bases). The read is 3 residues too short to cover the CDR3 end, so that end is filled in from the germline J gene. This CDR3 region has 13 residues. From germline, CDR1 is MNHEY and CDR2 SVGEGT. The V and J ends lost 6 bases and 7 bases respectively, with 15 bases between them.